The 28 T cell receptor beta chains below come from one sample, sequenced in a study of T-cell memory formation after mild COVID-19. One entry per CDR3 protein, called by TCRdb with MiXCR from the 5' RACE reads. Here the sample spans around 82,000 distinct CDR3 sequences, 13% being singletons. The sequencing input was PBMCs or a T cell subset sorted from them (not recorded which). Receptors originate from a man aged 18 to 29 who had mild COVID-19 (a few samples of this study predate the infection). Cell type and time point are not known.

The V gene is TRBV20-1, the J gene TRBJ2-3; 8 bases align to TRBD2. CDR3 length equals 15 residues. Per germline, CDR1 DFQATT and CDR2 SNEGSKA (reference sequence). V lost 0 bases, J lost 1 base, and 3 bases stayed unmatched. The DNA for the CDR3 is TGCAGTGCTAGAGATCTGACTAGCGGCACAGATACGCAGTATTTT. Amino acids: CSARDLTSGTDTQYF.

The sample holds many counts of this clonotype. This chain links TRBV25-1 with TRBJ2-3; TRBD2 is a possible D gene (7 bases). The ends were cut back, 3 bases at V and 2 bases at J, with 12 bases in the middle. CDR1 is MGHDK and CDR2 is SYGVNS in the germline V gene. The CDR3 is made up of 15 amino acids. The CDR3 is CASSDGGQVTDTQYF. The CDR3 DNA is TGTGCCAGCAGTGACGGGGGGCAGGTCACAGATACGCAGTATTTT. The entire variable domain, with the rest obtained from reference TRBV25-1 and TRBJ2-3, is as follows: EADIYQTPRYLVIGTGKKITLECSQTMGHDKMYWYQQDPGMELHLIHYSYGVNSTEKGDLSSESTVSRIRTEHFPLTLESARPSHTSQYLCASSDGGQVTDTQYFGPGTRLTVL.

This clonotype was counted at least ten times. The chain joins TRBV6-5 to TRBJ2-1; a possible D gene is TRBD2 (5 bases). Trimming removed 5 bases at V and 0 bases at J, with 8 bases between. Germline CDR1 MNHEY, CDR2 SVGAGI. The CDR3 extends over 14 amino acids. The CDR3 loop is CASSVASSYNEQFF. The CDR3 DNA follows: TGTGCCAGCAGTGTAGCGAGCTCCTACAATGAGCAGTTCTTC.

The chain carries TRBV27 and TRBJ2-1; D remains unclear. Germline V gene lookup returns CDR1 MNHEY and CDR2 SMNVEV (reference sequence). CDR3 length: 17 amino acids. V lost 0 bases and J 9 bases, leaving 21 bases between the germline ends. CDR3 region: CASSLSDGRLGGPEQFF. The CDR3 bases are TGTGCCAGCAGTTTATCAGACGGGCGGCTTGGCGGTCCTGAGCAGTTCTTC.

This clonotype was recorded a few times. This sequence joins TRBV27 and TRBJ1-1, with a tentative D call TRBD1 (5 bases). The CDR3 loop spans 13 amino acids. Trimming pared 2 bases from V and 8 bases from J, leaving 12 bases between. CDR1 and CDR2 (germline): MNHEY, SMNVEV (reference sequence). CDR3 amino acids: CASSLTWRGEAFF. CDR3 coding DNA: TGTGCCAGCAGTTTAACTTGGCGGGGGGAAGCTTTCTTT.

The chain links TRBV29-1 to TRBJ1-1; D is ambiguous. Germline V gene data show CDR1 as SQVTM and CDR2 as ANQGSEA. Trimming stripped 5 bases from V and 8 bases from J, with 9 bases between. The CDR3 is made up of 10 amino acids. The CDR3 sequence: CSVLEREAFF. The DNA of the CDR3 is TGCAGCGTTTTGGAGAGAGAAGCTTTCTTT.

This clonotype was seen a handful of times. This sequence joins TRBV10-3 and TRBJ2-3; TRBD1 matches 12 bases. CDR1 is ENHRY, CDR2 SYGVKD, per germline. This CDR3 spans 15 amino acids. Germline trimming cut 8 bases from V and 3 bases from J; bases unmatched to any gene: 6. The CDR3 is CAIGGTGGATDTQYF. Here the CDR3 DNA reads TGTGCCATCGGGGGGACAGGGGGCGCGACAGATACGCAGTATTTT.

This clonotype has only a few counts. The V gene is TRBV27, the J gene TRBJ2-5; tentative D call: TRBD2 (5 bases). V was cut by 10 bases and J by 5 bases, with 8 bases left in between. Germline V gene data show CDR1 as MNHEY and CDR2 as SMNVEV (reference sequence). The length of the CDR3 is 10 residues. CDR3: CATGVETQYF. In DNA, the CDR3 is TGTGCCACCGGGGTGGAGACCCAGTACTTC.

The chain is built from TRBV29-1 and TRBJ1-2; 8 bases match TRBD1. From germline, CDR1 is SQVTM and CDR2 ANQGSEA. This CDR3 has 13 residues. Losses at the gene ends were 6 bases for V and 4 bases for J; bases not matched to a gene: 7. CDR3 nucleotides: TGCAGCGTCCCGGACAGGGAATCCTATGGCTACACCTTC. Encoded protein: CSVPDRESYGYTF.

This clonotype was recorded at least ten times. The chain joins TRBV4-3 to TRBJ2-7; D unresolved. V gave up 0 bases and J gave up 2 bases, with 11 bases separating them. Germline V gene lookup returns CDR1 LGHNA and CDR2 YSLEER. The CDR3 totals 15 residues. CDR3 in DNA: TGCGCCAGCAGCCAAGATAGCCCCGGAGCCTACGAGCAGTACTTC. This translates into CASSQDSPGAYEQYF.

The chain links TRBV6-5 to TRBJ1-6; D is unresolved. V lost 9 bases, J lost 5 bases, and 14 bases lay in between. CDR1 is MNHEY, CDR2 SVGAGI, per germline. CDR3 length: 14 residues. This chain's CDR3 is CASRLLLDNSPLHF. DNA of the CDR3: TGTGCCAGTCGCCTCCTCTTGGATAATTCACCCCTCCACTTT.

In its sample, this clonotype was seen a few times. The genes are TRBV5-1 and TRBJ2-7; tentatively, D is TRBD1 (6 bases). The length of the CDR3 is 16 residues. Germline CDR1 and CDR2: SGHRS and YFSETQ. Trimming shortened V by 0 bases and J by 0 bases, and 13 bases separated the two germline ends. The CDR3 spells CASSLASTGPSYEQYF. In DNA, the CDR3 is TGCGCCAGCAGCTTGGCCTCGACAGGTCCCTCCTACGAGCAGTACTTC.

Only a few counts were recorded for this clonotype. The rearrangement links TRBV5-1 to TRBJ2-7; tentatively, D is TRBD1 (5 bases). Trimming removed 6 bases at V and 5 bases at J, with 15 bases between. CDR3 size: 13 residues. The germline gives CDR1 SGHRS, CDR2 YFSETQ. This CDR3 reads CASTADNAHEQYF. CDR3 DNA: TGCGCCAGCACCGCGGACAATGCCCACGAGCAGTACTTC. The whole variable domain, remainder taken from reference TRBV5-1 and TRBJ2-7, is KAGVTQTPRYLIKTRGQQVTLSCSPISGHRSVSWYQQTPGQGLQFLFEYFSETQRNKGNFPGRFSGRQFSNSRSEMNVSTLELGDSALYLCASTADNAHEQYFGPGTRLTVT.

The chain recombines TRBV15 with TRBJ2-7; tentative D call: TRBD1 (6 bases). The CDR3 sequence is 14 residues long. Germline V gene lookup returns CDR1 LNHNV and CDR2 YYDKDF (reference sequence). The V and J ends lost 3 bases and 1 base respectively, with 10 bases between them. The CDR3 DNA reads as TGTGCCACCAGCAGGGGCCAGGGGTCCTACGAGCAGTACTTC. Protein product: CATSRGQGSYEQYF.

V is TRBV6-2 or TRBV6-3 and J is TRBJ2-7, with D possibly matching TRBD2 (6 bases). The germline V and J ends were trimmed by 3 bases and 0 bases, with 12 bases remaining between them. Looked up from germline, CDR1 is MNHEY and CDR2 is SVGEGT. CDR3 size: 15 residues. CDR3 loop: CASSYARRGSYEQYF. DNA for the CDR3: TGTGCCAGCAGTTATGCCCGGAGGGGCTCCTACGAGCAGTACTTC.

This chain links TRBV7-9 with TRBJ2-1, with unresolved D. The CDR3 sequence is 16 residues long. Germline values: CDR1 SEHNR, CDR2 FQNEAQ (reference sequence). V was trimmed by 1 base and J by 2 bases, leaving 12 bases between them. DNA for the CDR3: TGTGCCAGCAGCTTAGGAACCCGAGGCGCCTACAATGAGCAGTTCTTC. Amino acids: CASSLGTRGAYNEQFF.

This clonotype was counted a few times. The chain has TRBV4-1 and TRBJ2-3; no definite D call. The germline CDR1 and CDR2 sequences are MGHRA and YSYEKL. Trimming pared 5 bases from V and 8 bases from J, leaving 20 bases between. The CDR3 is 15 residues long. The DNA for the CDR3 is TGCGCCAGCAGCGCGCATGGAGTAGACGCCTCTACGCAGTATTTT. Protein sequence: CASSAHGVDASTQYF.

The chain combines TRBV12-3 or TRBV12-4 with TRBJ2-5; the D gene could be TRBD1 or TRBD2 (5 bases each). CDR3 size: 15 residues. Between the trimmed V and J ends, which lost 7 bases and 0 bases, there was a span of 15 bases. The CDR3 loop is CASTPQVGDQETQYF. DNA for the CDR3: TGTGCCAGCACCCCACAGGTCGGGGACCAAGAGACCCAGTACTTC.

This clonotype was counted a few times. The chain recombines TRBV4-1 with TRBJ2-7; TRBD1 might be the D (6 bases). The V gene's germline CDR1 is MGHRA and CDR2 YSYEKL. This CDR3 contains 15 residues. V gave up 5 bases and J gave up 0 bases, with 14 bases separating them. CDR3 DNA: TGCGCCAGCAGCGCCCGGGACACGAGCTCCTACGAGCAGTACTTC. The encoded protein is CASSARDTSSYEQYF.

This clonotype was observed at least ten times. The V and J genes are TRBV10-3 and TRBJ1-5, with TRBD1 as a possible D gene (6 bases). Trimming took off 0 bases at V and 4 bases at J, with 13 bases between the two ends. Germline CDR1 and CDR2: ENHRY and SYGVKD. CDR3 length equals 16 residues. The CDR3 loop is CAISESDGDINQPQHF. The CDR3 nucleotides are TGTGCCATCAGTGAGTCGGACGGGGACATTAATCAGCCCCAGCATTTT.

The CDR3 DNA is TGTGCCAGCAGCGGCAGGGACAGAAACACCGGGGAGCTGTTTTTT. This gives the protein CASSGRDRNTGELFF. V is TRBV7-6 and J is TRBJ2-2; 7 bases map to TRBD1. Germline-derived CDR1 and CDR2 are SGHVS and FNYEAQ. J gave up 2 bases and V 5 bases, and 5 bases lay outside the gene matches. The CDR3 spans 15 residues.

The J gene is TRBJ2-5, the V gene TRBV7-9; the D call may be TRBD1 or TRBD2 (6 bases each). Trimming shortened V by 1 base and J by 4 bases, and 25 bases separated the two germline ends. This CDR3 is built from 19 residues. Per germline, CDR1 SEHNR and CDR2 FQNEAQ (reference sequence). The CDR3 reads CASSLVRVKEPGAVETQYF. In DNA, the CDR3 is TGTGCCAGCAGCTTAGTCCGGGTTAAGGAACCGGGGGCCGTAGAGACCCAGTACTTC.

There are a few counts of this clonotype. The gene calls are TRBV7-9 and TRBJ2-3; 10 nucleotides line up with TRBD2. V shed 5 bases, J shed 6 bases, and the junction held 11 bases outside the gene matches. Germline CDR1 is SEHNR and CDR2 is FQNEAQ (reference sequence). The CDR3 is 16 amino acids. The CDR3 region is CASSGTQRGGLDTQYF. As DNA, the CDR3 is TGTGCCAGCAGCGGAACTCAGCGGGGGGGTTTGGATACGCAGTATTTT.

This clonotype came up many times. The chain links TRBV6-4 to TRBJ2-1; TRBD2 agrees at 8 bases. The CDR3 has 13 residues. Per the germline V gene, CDR1 is MRHNA and CDR2 is SNTAGT. V dropped 5 bases and J dropped 5; count of bases not matched to a gene: 2. CDR3 sequence: CASSPTSDNEQFF. CDR3 DNA sequence: TGTGCCAGCAGTCCGACTAGCGACAATGAGCAGTTCTTC.

The chain employs TRBV6-5 and TRBJ2-5; TRBD2 matches at 8 bases. V lost 7 bases, J lost 4 bases, and 5 bases stayed unmatched. The CDR3 loop spans 13 amino acids. Looked up from germline, CDR1 is MNHEY and CDR2 is SVGAGI. In DNA form, the CDR3 reads TGTGCCAGCACCCTTAGCGGGGCAGAGACCCAGTACTTC. As protein: CASTLSGAETQYF.

V usage is TRBV6-2 or TRBV6-3 and J usage is TRBJ2-7, with TRBD1 matching 8 bases. CDR1 and CDR2 (germline): MNHEY, SVGEGT. This CDR3 has 15 residues. The J segment lost 3 bases and the V segment lost 2 bases, leaving 6 bases of the junction unmatched. The CDR3 DNA reads TGTGCCAGCAGTTACACCTCCGACAGGGGCTACGAGCAGTACGTC. Translating it yields CASSYTSDRGYEQYV.

This clonotype was picked up a small number of times. This chain uses TRBV7-3 with TRBJ2-2; the D gene could be TRBD1 or TRBD2 (5 bases each). V lost 2 bases, J lost 1 base, and 14 bases lay in between. Germline V gene lookup returns CDR1 SGHTA and CDR2 FQGTGA. This CDR3 spans 17 amino acids. CDR3 nucleotides: TGTGCCAGCAGCTTATCAGCAGGGACCTTGAACACCGGGGAGCTGTTTTTT. It encodes CASSLSAGTLNTGELFF.

CDR3 nucleotide sequence: TGTGCCAGCAGCCCCGTAACTGAAGCTTTCTTT. Its translation is CASSPVTEAFF. This chain connects TRBV7-9 to TRBJ1-1; the D is unclear. Germline V gene data show CDR1 as SEHNR and CDR2 as FQNEAQ (reference sequence). The V gene lost 5 bases and the J gene lost 5 bases, with 6 bases spanning the gap. This CDR3 has 11 residues.